Presented here are 29 T cell receptor beta chains from one specimen sequenced in a study of response to subunit inactivated influenza vaccine. TCRdb ran MiXCR on the RT-PCR reads and lists one entry per CDR3 protein. The data contain hundreds of thousands of distinct CDR3 sequences, about 15% of them singletons. The sample consisted of PBMCs from blood, taken less than 15 days before vaccination. These receptors all stem from a man over 45 who received an inactivated influenza vaccine.

The DNA for the CDR3 is TGTGCCAGTTATAGCGGGAGAGTAGTCTCCTACAATGAGCAGTTCTTC. This gives the protein CASYSGRVVSYNEQFF. The chain uses TRBV28 and TRBJ2-1, with TRBD2 identical over 9 bases. From germline, CDR1 is MDHEN and CDR2 SYDVKM. This CDR3 is built from 16 residues. J gave up 0 bases and V 9 bases, and 9 bases lay outside the gene matches.

This clonotype was seen a few times. CDR3 sequence: CASSLALLSPLHF. The CDR3 nucleotides are TGCGCCAGCAGCTTGGCGTTACTTTCACCCCTCCACTTT. V usage is TRBV5-1 and J usage is TRBJ1-6; D gene uncertain. V shed 0 bases and J shed 9 bases, with 7 bases lying between them. CDR1 and CDR2 from the germline V gene are SGHRS and YFSETQ. This CDR3 has 13 amino acids. Using reference TRBV5-1 and TRBJ1-6 for the parts outside the CDR3, the full variable domain is KAGVTQTPRYLIKTRGQQVTLSCSPISGHRSVSWYQQTPGQGLQFLFEYFSETQRNKGNFPGRFSGRQFSNSRSEMNVSTLELGDSALYLCASSLALLSPLHFGNGTRLTVT.

This rearrangement joins TRBV19 to TRBJ1-1, with D tentatively TRBD1 (5 bases). This CDR3 region has 13 residues. The V end was cut by 6 bases, the J end by 1 base, with 9 bases between. Germline V gene lookup returns CDR1 LNHDA and CDR2 SQIVND (reference sequence). DNA of the CDR3: TGTGCCAGTAGAAGACAGTCGAACACTGAAGCTTTCTTT. This sequence encodes CASRRQSNTEAFF.

This clonotype was seen at least ten times. The chain recombines TRBV15 with TRBJ2-1; D may be TRBD2 (6 bases). Germline assignment: CDR1 LNHNV and CDR2 YYDKDF (reference sequence). The CDR3 totals 15 residues. The ends were cut back, 5 bases at V and 2 bases at J, with 13 bases in the middle. CDR3 nucleotides: TGTGCCACCAGCTCCCGGGGGAGTCCCTACAATGAGCAGTTCTTC. This translates into CATSSRGSPYNEQFF.

The V gene is TRBV6-2 or TRBV6-3, the J gene TRBJ1-5, with 7 bases fitting TRBD1. Germline trimming cut 2 bases from V and 6 bases from J; bases unmatched to any gene: 4. This CDR3 region has 14 residues. Germline V lookup: CDR1 MNHEY, CDR2 SVGEGT. The CDR3 sequence is CASSYGSGGQPQHF. The CDR3 DNA sequence: TGTGCCAGCAGTTACGGTTCAGGGGGTCAGCCCCAGCATTTT.

The CDR3 protein is CASSLPNRATYEQYF. The CDR3 DNA follows: TGTGCCAGCAGCTTACCGAACAGGGCCACCTACGAGCAGTACTTC. The chain employs TRBV7-2 and TRBJ2-7; tentative D call: TRBD1 (6 bases). CDR1 is SGHTA, CDR2 FQGNSA, per germline. V was cut by 2 bases and J by 2 bases, with 13 bases left in between. The CDR3 spans 15 residues.

V usage is TRBV5-1 and J usage is TRBJ2-1, with a possible D match to TRBD1 (5 bases). This CDR3 is 17 amino acids long. CDR1 and CDR2 (germline): SGHRS, YFSETQ. The V gene lost 0 bases and the J gene lost 7 bases, with 20 bases spanning the gap. The DNA of the CDR3 is TGCGCCAGCAGCTTGGGGGGATTCCCCCAGGGTCCGAATGAGCAGTTCTTC. This encodes CASSLGGFPQGPNEQFF.

This clonotype has just a few counts. The chain combines TRBV27 with TRBJ1-5; maybe TRBD1 (6 bases). The V end lost 3 bases, the J end lost 4 bases, and 13 bases lay between the germline ends. The CDR3 is made up of 15 amino acids. CDR1 and CDR2 (germline): MNHEY, SMNVEV (reference sequence). This CDR3 reads CASSFVGGGNQPQHF. CDR3 DNA: TGTGCCAGCAGTTTCGTCGGGGGCGGGAATCAGCCCCAGCATTTT.

CDR3 loop: CSVDVGRAGNEQFF. The CDR3 DNA sequence: TGCAGCGTTGACGTCGGCAGGGCGGGGAATGAGCAGTTCTTC. The genes are TRBV29-1 and TRBJ2-1, with D perhaps matching TRBD2 (6 bases). The CDR3 covers 14 residues. The ends were cut back, 3 bases at V and 7 bases at J, with 16 bases in the middle. From germline, CDR1 is SQVTM and CDR2 ANQGSEA.

This clonotype was observed a handful of times. V and J are TRBV24-1 and TRBJ2-1; D is possibly TRBD2 (6 bases). The germline CDR1 and CDR2 sequences are KGHDR and SFDVKD. Trimming took off 7 bases at V and 4 bases at J, with 10 bases between the two ends. The CDR3 covers 13 residues. CDR3: CATSLGRYNEQFF. Here the CDR3 DNA reads TGTGCCACCAGCCTTGGGAGGTACAATGAGCAGTTCTTC.

The table lists this clonotype with a few counts. This chain connects TRBV6-1 to TRBJ1-6; TRBD1 might be the D (5 bases). This CDR3 region has 15 residues. Germline V lookup: CDR1 MNHNS, CDR2 SASEGT. The V and J ends lost 6 bases and 1 base respectively, with 10 bases between them. CDR3 DNA sequence: TGTGCCAGCAGGGATGACAGATCCTATAATTCACCCCTCCACTTT. This codes for CASRDDRSYNSPLHF.

The CDR3 here is CATSRDLTGRYF. In DNA, the CDR3 is TGTGCCACCAGCAGAGATCTCACAGGGAGGTACTTC. V is TRBV15 and J is TRBJ2-7, with D possibly being TRBD1 (6 bases). This CDR3 has 12 amino acids. V gave up 0 bases and J gave up 12 bases, with 12 bases separating them. Germline CDR1 and CDR2: LNHNV and YYDKDF (reference sequence).

This clonotype was picked up many times. The CDR3 loop is CASSQAVHQPQHF. The CDR3 nucleotides are TGTGCCAGCAGCCAAGCCGTTCATCAGCCCCAGCATTTT. The chain couples TRBV14 to TRBJ1-5; no reliable D call. V was clipped by 1 base and J by 5 bases, with 6 bases between them. The CDR3 extends over 13 amino acids. The germline V gene encodes CDR1 SGHDN and CDR2 FVKESK.

The rearrangement uses TRBV15 and TRBJ2-7; D gene unclear. CDR3 length equals 17 residues. CDR1 and CDR2 from the germline V gene are LNHNV and YYDKDF (reference sequence). The V end lost 0 bases, the J end lost 0 bases, and 15 bases lay between the germline ends. The CDR3 spells CATSRDIQHTFSYEQYF. CDR3 nucleotide sequence: TGTGCCACCAGCAGAGATATACAGCACACGTTCTCCTACGAGCAGTACTTC.

This clonotype has more than one count but fewer than ten. The rearrangement links TRBV5-6 to TRBJ2-1; tentatively, D is TRBD2 (6 bases). The CDR3 loop spans 17 amino acids. Germline V lookup: CDR1 SGHDT, CDR2 YYEEEE. V dropped 0 bases and J dropped 0 bases, with 13 bases sitting between them. CDR3 region: CASSLVGRGSSYNEQFF. CDR3 DNA sequence: TGTGCCAGCAGCTTGGTTGGGCGGGGTAGCTCCTACAATGAGCAGTTCTTC.

The chain combines TRBV10-3 with TRBJ1-1; no reliable D call. Germline V gene lookup returns CDR1 ENHRY and CDR2 SYGVKD. Deletions cut 10 bases from V and 6 bases from J, with 21 bases between. The CDR3 spans 14 residues. CDR3 region: CATFRSLGKAEAFF. The CDR3 DNA is TGTGCCACCTTTAGGAGCCTTGGGAAAGCTGAAGCTTTCTTT.

This clonotype was seen only a few times. The DNA is left out, because the CDR3 cannot be placed on it with certainty; the CDR3 is given as TCRdb lists it. The chain joins TRBV29-1 to TRBJ2-1; the table's D call, TRBD2, has no DNA check behind it. The length of the CDR3 is 13 amino acids, counting both ends. CDR1 is SQVTM, CDR2 ANQGSEA, per germline. CDR3 loop: CSVGGGSKPRGFF.

The chain is built from TRBV5-6 and TRBJ1-2, with TRBD1 matching over 9 bases. Germline assignment: CDR1 SGHDT and CDR2 YYEEEE. The trim removed 3 bases at V and 2 bases at J, leaving 8 bases unmatched. This CDR3 has 16 residues. This chain's CDR3 is CASSWGQGALNYGYTF. The CDR3 DNA sequence: TGTGCCAGCAGCTGGGGACAGGGAGCTCTCAACTATGGCTACACCTTC.

V and J are TRBV10-1 and TRBJ2-1; 8 bases are a match to TRBD2. This CDR3 is built from 14 residues. Per the germline V gene, CDR1 is WNHNN and CDR2 is SYGVQD (reference sequence). J gave up 4 bases and V 5 bases, and 4 bases lay outside the gene matches. CDR3 DNA: TGCGCCAGCAGTCAGAGCGGGGGATACAATGAGCAGTTCTTC. This sequence encodes CASSQSGGYNEQFF.

This clonotype was seen only a few times. The J gene is TRBJ2-1, the V gene TRBV20-1, with D unclear. With 6 bases removed from V and 0 bases from J, the gap between germline ends came to 15 bases. Germline CDR1 DFQATT, CDR2 SNEGSKA (reference sequence). The CDR3 consists of 15 residues. CDR3 sequence (DNA): TGCAGTGCGATCCGGCCCTATAGCTCCTACAATGAGCAGTTCTTC. This codes for CSAIRPYSSYNEQFF.

The J gene is TRBJ2-1, the V gene TRBV18; a weak D match, TRBD2 (6 bases). This CDR3 is built from 15 residues. Germline loops: CDR1 KGHSH, CDR2 LQKENI. V shed 1 base and J shed 2 bases, with 9 bases lying between them. CDR3 sequence reads: CASSPLAETYNEQFF. The CDR3 nucleotides read TGTGCCAGCTCACCACTAGCGGAGACCTACAATGAGCAGTTCTTC. The whole variable domain, filled in from reference TRBV18 and TRBJ2-1, reads NAGVMQNPRHLVRRRGQEARLRCSPMKGHSHVYWYRQLPEEGLKFMVYLQKENIIDESGMPKERFSAEFPKEGPSILRIQQVVRGDSAAYFCASSPLAETYNEQFFGPGTRLTVL.

About this clonotype itself: One end of the junction varies from germline; a read error may be responsible. The chain is built from TRBV5-6 and TRBJ1-2; 7 positions agree with TRBD1. CDR1 is SGHDT, CDR2 YYEEEE, per germline. The CDR3 has 13 amino acids. The CDR3 sequence is CAGSTDRDYGYTF. For the CDR3, the DNA is TGTGCCGGCAGCACAGACAGGGACTATGGCTACACCTTC.

The V and J genes are TRBV12-3 or TRBV12-4 and TRBJ2-5, with D possibly being TRBD1 or TRBD2 (6 bases each). V lost 3 bases and J lost 2, with 16 bases in between. The CDR3 is made up of 16 amino acids. The CDR3 loop is CASSFQGGPNQETQYF. CDR3 nucleotides: TGTGCCAGCAGTTTTCAAGGGGGGCCAAATCAAGAGACCCAGTACTTC.

The chain employs TRBV28 and TRBJ2-7; possible D gene TRBD1, 6 bases. The CDR3 loop spans 15 amino acids. V was shortened by 1 base and J by 5 bases, with 15 bases between the two germline ends. Looked up from germline, CDR1 is MDHEN and CDR2 is SYDVKM. Here the CDR3 reads CASSLLTGGGHEQYF. The CDR3 coding sequence is TGTGCCAGCAGTTTATTGACAGGAGGTGGTCACGAGCAGTACTTC.

This clonotype was seen a few times. The J gene is TRBJ1-6, the V gene TRBV4-1, with a tentative D call TRBD1 (6 bases). Per germline, CDR1 MGHRA and CDR2 YSYEKL. This CDR3 is built from 17 residues. Trimming pared 0 bases from V and 6 bases from J, leaving 15 bases between. The CDR3 DNA follows: TGCGCCAGCAGCCAAGATATTCGGACAGTTTCTAATTCACCCCTCCACTTT. As protein: CASSQDIRTVSNSPLHF.

This clonotype was seen repeatedly, ten times or more. The chain is built from TRBV3-1 and TRBJ1-1; perhaps TRBD1 as D (5 bases). CDR3 length equals 14 residues. The V end was cut by 3 bases, the J end by 11 bases, with 19 bases between. Germline V gene data show CDR1 as LGHDT and CDR2 as YNNKEL (reference sequence). CDR3 residues: CASSHKGHASGAFF. The DNA for the CDR3 is TGTGCCAGCAGCCACAAAGGACACGCGTCTGGGGCTTTCTTT. Filled out from reference TRBV3-1 and TRBJ1-1, the complete variable domain reads DTAVSQTPKYLVTQMGNDKSIKCEQNLGHDTMYWYKQDSKKFLKIMFSYNNKELIINETVPNRFSPKSPDKAHLNLHINSLELGDSAVYFCASSHKGHASGAFFGQGTRLTVV.

The chain employs TRBV27 and TRBJ1-1; 7 bases are a match to TRBD1. The ends lost 3 bases at V and 1 base at J; junction bases unmatched: 5. CDR1 and CDR2 (germline): MNHEY, SMNVEV (reference sequence). The CDR3 totals 15 residues. The CDR3 bases are TGTGCCAGCAGTTTCGACAGGGAGCCGAACACTGAAGCTTTCTTT. Amino acid sequence: CASSFDREPNTEAFF.

This clonotype turned up a few times. The chain has TRBV20-1 and TRBJ2-1; either TRBD1 or TRBD2 may fit D (6 bases each). Between the trimmed V and J ends, which lost 0 bases and 3 bases, there was a span of 12 bases. Germline lookup yields CDR1 DFQATT and CDR2 SNEGSKA (reference sequence). The CDR3 is 15 residues long. CDR3 region: CSAREAGGFYNEQFF. CDR3 nucleotides: TGCAGTGCTAGAGAAGCCGGGGGCTTCTACAATGAGCAGTTCTTC.

This rearrangement joins TRBV5-1 to TRBJ2-3; 7 nucleotides agree with TRBD2. The CDR3 sequence is 17 residues long. Trimming at V came to 1 base and at J to 1 base, leaving 9 bases not matched to a gene. From germline, CDR1 is SGHRS and CDR2 YFSETQ. The CDR3 reads CASSLPVAGAGTDTQYF. Here the CDR3 DNA reads TGCGCCAGCAGCTTGCCCGTGGCGGGAGCGGGCACAGATACGCAGTATTTT.